A selection of T cell receptor beta chains follows, all from one sample in a study of T cell repertoires and leukemia-associated antigens. TCRdb reprocessed the 5' RACE reads with MiXCR, giving one entry per CDR3 protein. The table has over 9,000 distinct CDR3 sequences, approximately 39% seen once. These TCRs are of unknown antigen specificity. Sequences were obtained from CD3+ T cells sorted from blood and cultured. The receptor set was obtained from a female donor in good health. Both conserved end residues are part of each CDR3. A D gene is named only where the DNA matches it firmly. Only some rows state a clone size, as once, few, many or a class for expanded clones.

v_call: TRBV12-3/TRBV12-4; j_call: TRBJ1-6; d_call: TRBD1; clone_size: medium-sized; cdr3_aa: CASSDRGNSPLHF; cdr3_nt: TGTGCCAGCAGTGACAGGGGTAATTCACCCCTCCACTTT
v_call: TRBV11-2; j_call: TRBJ2-2; d_call: TRBD1; clone_size: once; cdr3_aa: CASSADRAGELFF; cdr3_nt: TGTGCCAGCAGCGCCGACAGGGCCGGGGAGCTGTTTTTT
v_call: TRBV20-1; j_call: TRBJ2-3; d_call: TRBD2; clone_size: NA; cdr3_aa: CSASGRGTSTDTQYF; cdr3_nt: TGCAGTGCTAGCGGGAGGGGAACTAGCACAGATACGCAGTATTTT
v_call: TRBV5-1; j_call: TRBJ2-6; d_call: NA; clone_size: NA; cdr3_aa: CASSSSVGSGANVLTF; cdr3_nt: TGCGCCAGCAGCTCCTCCGTAGGCTCTGGGGCCAACGTCCTGACTTTC
v_call: TRBV5-1; j_call: TRBJ2-2; d_call: NA; clone_size: NA; cdr3_aa: CASTPDFPGELFF; cdr3_nt: TGCGCCAGCACCCCGGACTTCCCCGGGGAGCTGTTTTTT
v_call: TRBV20-1; j_call: TRBJ2-4; d_call: NA; clone_size: many; cdr3_aa: CSASQEVAKNIQYF; cdr3_nt: TGCAGTGCTAGCCAGGAGGTTGCCAAAAACATTCAGTACTTC
v_call: TRBV5-6; j_call: TRBJ2-5; d_call: NA; clone_size: medium-sized; cdr3_aa: CASSLPQGMATQYF; cdr3_nt: TGTGCCAGCAGCTTGCCGCAGGGGATGGCGACCCAGTACTTC
v_call: TRBV19; j_call: TRBJ1-2; d_call: TRBD1; clone_size: NA; cdr3_aa: CASSSLDRDNTF; cdr3_nt: TGTGCCAGTAGCAGTCTGGACAGGGACAACACCTTC
v_call: TRBV29-1; j_call: TRBJ2-1; d_call: TRBD2; clone_size: NA; cdr3_aa: CSDTSGLAVSYNEQFF; cdr3_nt: TGCAGCGATACATCGGGGCTAGCGGTTAGTTACAATGAGCAGTTCTTC
v_call: TRBV19; j_call: TRBJ2-3; d_call: NA; clone_size: many; cdr3_aa: CASVGDTDTQYF; cdr3_nt: TGTGCCAGTGTTGGGGACACAGATACGCAGTATTTT
v_call: TRBV20-1; j_call: TRBJ2-5; d_call: NA; clone_size: many; cdr3_aa: CSARTGLGETQYF; cdr3_nt: TGCAGTGCTAGAACGGGACTGGGGGAGACCCAGTACTTC
v_call: TRBV3-1; j_call: TRBJ1-5; d_call: NA; clone_size: many; cdr3_aa: CASSQILNQPQHF; cdr3_nt: TGTGCCAGCAGCCAAATCCTCAATCAGCCCCAGCATTTT